This T cell receptor (beta chain) came from a study of cytomegalovirus exposure and HLA in healthy donors. Turning to the study itself: The 120 or so validation repertoires used a platform that matched the one used for the approximately 670 first-cohort repertoires, as a later analysis reported. Study results and limitations: TCR clusters originating in the first cohort tended to co-occur in the 110 or so validation repertoires, according to a later analysis. Reported results showed that the classifier diagnosed cytomegalovirus status with high specificity and sensitivity.

This clone has a handful of counts. Its antigen is not known. This table comes from immunoSEQ multiplex PCR, and its TCRdb copy is limited to in-frame clones, with some not included. The sample contains 200,000 or so clones, around 84% of which appear only once. The CDR3 is made up of 14 amino acids. V was pared by 0 bases and J by 10 bases, with 6 bases of the junction left unmatched. Germline loops: CDR1 KGHSH, CDR2 LQKENI. The donors were in the approximately 120-subject validation cohort, distinct from the roughly 700-subject first cohort. This clonotype was sampled from a woman in her twenties or thirties in good health and CMV-seropositive. The V call is TRBV18, the J call TRBJ2-1, with 7 bases that match TRBD2. The sample was PBMCs. The CDR3 coding sequence is TGTGCCAGCTCACCACCGGGGGGGAGCCAGGAGCAGTTCTTC. Residues: CASSPPGGSQEQFF.